Listed below are T cell receptor beta chains from one sample, sequenced in a study of CD8 T cells in ankylosing spondylitis. TCRdb analysed the 5' RACE reads with MiXCR anew, one entry per CDR3 protein. This repertoire shows 300,000 to 350,000 distinct CDR3 sequences, less than 25% found once; its top ten account for roughly 3.4%. The sequenced sample was blood, either unsorted or a sorted T cell fraction (not recorded which). Source of these receptors: a female donor with ankylosing spondylitis or in good health (not recorded which). Both conserved end residues are part of each CDR3. The order of the fields is CDR3 protein, CDR3 DNA, clone size, D gene, V gene, J gene. The D gene is left open where the match is weak. Only part of the rows carry a size: once, few, many, or a class if the clone is expanded.

CDR3 protein: CASSLIPDSYEQYF
CDR3 DNA: TGTGCCAGCAGCTTAATTCCGGATTCCTACGAGCAGTACTTC
clone size: many
D gene: .
V gene: TRBV7-9
J gene: TRBJ2-7

CDR3 protein: CASSQDAGKGYEQYF
CDR3 DNA: TGCGCCAGCAGCCAAGACGCGGGGAAAGGCTACGAGCAGTACTTC
clone size: few
D gene: .
V gene: TRBV4-3
J gene: TRBJ2-7

CDR3 protein: CSARVDAVLRGEQYF
CDR3 DNA: TGCAGTGCTAGGGTAGACGCGGTTTTGAGGGGCGAGCAGTACTTC
clone size: .
D gene: .
V gene: TRBV20-1
J gene: TRBJ2-7

CDR3 protein: CSAGRGTSAFGQFF
CDR3 DNA: TGCAGTGCTGGAAGGGGGACTAGCGCCTTCGGACAGTTCTTC
clone size: .
D gene: TRBD2
V gene: TRBV20-1
J gene: TRBJ2-1

CDR3 protein: CSVEVPRSSTGELFF
CDR3 DNA: TGCAGCGTTGAAGTCCCTAGGTCCTCCACCGGGGAGCTGTTTTTT
clone size: .
D gene: .
V gene: TRBV29-1
J gene: TRBJ2-2

CDR3 protein: CASSLPSGNFYNEQFF
CDR3 DNA: TGCGCCAGCAGCTTGCCGAGCGGGAATTTCTACAATGAGCAGTTCTTC
clone size: .
D gene: TRBD2
V gene: TRBV5-1
J gene: TRBJ2-1

CDR3 protein: CASSSLLANEQFF
CDR3 DNA: TGCGCCAGCAGCTCCCTACTAGCGAATGAGCAGTTCTTC
clone size: .
D gene: TRBD2
V gene: TRBV5-1
J gene: TRBJ2-1

CDR3 protein: CSASSGTSGTYEQYF
CDR3 DNA: TGCAGTGCTTCCTCCGGGACTAGCGGGACCTACGAGCAGTACTTC
clone size: many
D gene: TRBD2
V gene: TRBV20-1
J gene: TRBJ2-7

CDR3 protein: CASSQAPGAGGAGELFF
CDR3 DNA: TGCGCCAGCAGCCAAGCCCCCGGCGCGGGAGGCGCCGGGGAGCTGTTTTTT
clone size: few
D gene: TRBD2
V gene: TRBV4-3
J gene: TRBJ2-2

CDR3 protein: CASSEGLAEETQYF
CDR3 DNA: TGTGCCAGCAGCGAGGGACTAGCGGAAGAGACCCAGTACTTC
clone size: .
D gene: TRBD2
V gene: TRBV11-2
J gene: TRBJ2-5